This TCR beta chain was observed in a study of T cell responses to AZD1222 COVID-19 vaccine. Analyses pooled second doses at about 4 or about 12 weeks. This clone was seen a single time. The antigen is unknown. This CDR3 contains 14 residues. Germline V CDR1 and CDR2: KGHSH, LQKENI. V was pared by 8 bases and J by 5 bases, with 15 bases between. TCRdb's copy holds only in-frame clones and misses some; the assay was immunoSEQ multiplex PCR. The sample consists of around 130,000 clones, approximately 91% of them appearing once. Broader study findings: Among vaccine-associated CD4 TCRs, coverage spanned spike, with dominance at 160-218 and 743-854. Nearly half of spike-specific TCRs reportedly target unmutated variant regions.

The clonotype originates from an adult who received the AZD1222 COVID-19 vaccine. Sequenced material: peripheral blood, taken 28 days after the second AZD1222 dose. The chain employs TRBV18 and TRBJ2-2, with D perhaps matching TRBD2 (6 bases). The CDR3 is CASGGVPGTGELFF. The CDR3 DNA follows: TGTGCCAGCGGCGGGGTGCCCGGGACCGGGGAGCTGTTTTTT.